This T cell receptor (beta chain) was found in a study of blood T cell repertoires in COVID-19. Study context: COVID-19 samples collected from the United States, Italy and Spain covered acute and convalescent phases. PBMCs, B-cell-depleted T cells, or T cells were the source of the cDNA or gDNA that made up the material.

The CDR3 runs to 16 residues. Germline loops: CDR1 LNHDA, CDR2 SQIVND (reference sequence). Deletions cut 0 bases from V and 1 base from J, with 12 bases between. The repertoire was sequenced with immunoSEQ multiplex PCR; TCRdb's copy has only in-frame clones and lacks some. The sample lists about 81,000 clones, approximately 89% seen once, with about 12% in the top ten. The sample taken for sequencing was peripheral blood. The J gene is TRBJ1-1, the V gene TRBV19; D ambiguous. This TCR was recovered from a man aged 70 or older with active or convalescent COVID-19. The CDR3 protein is CASSIEFSRWNTEAFF. CDR3 sequence (DNA): TGTGCCAGTAGTATAGAGTTCTCACGGTGGAACACTGAAGCTTTCTTT.